Listed below are T cell receptor beta chains from one sample, sequenced in a study of cytomegalovirus exposure and HLA in healthy donors. Profiling relied on immunoSEQ multiplex PCR, and the TCRdb table lists in-frame clones only, not all of them. The table lists a few hundred thousand clones, approximately 82% of them singletons. Source material: PBMCs. The receptors shown here come from a woman aged 55-70 years in good health and CMV-seropositive. Each CDR3 is given with its conserved first and last residue. The D gene is left open where the match is weak. Only part of the rows carry a size: once, few, many, or a class if the clone is expanded.

length,D,J,V,size,CDR3,DNA
19,NA,TRBJ2-2,TRBV27,NA,CASSLAFSLGQTNTGELFF,TGTGCCAGCAGTTTAGCATTTTCCCTAGGACAGACGAACACCGGGGAGCTGTTTTTT
13,NA,TRBJ2-7,TRBV2,NA,CASSVGVVNEQYF,TGTGCCAGCAGTGTAGGGGTGGTTAACGAGCAGTACTTC
15,TRBD1,TRBJ1-5,TRBV28,NA,CASRGQGISNQPQHF,TGTGCCAGCAGAGGACAGGGGATCAGCAATCAGCCCCAGCATTTT
15,TRBD2,TRBJ2-1,TRBV9,NA,CASSVGGSNYNEQFF,TGTGCCAGCAGCGTCGGGGGGAGTAACTACAATGAGCAGTTCTTC
17,TRBD2,TRBJ2-4,TRBV5-1,few,CASSWGTSGSAKNIQYF,TGCGCCAGCAGCTGGGGGACTAGCGGGAGTGCCAAAAACATTCAGTACTTC
16,TRBD1,TRBJ1-5,TRBV6-6,NA,CASSPTGTVTIKAQHF,TGTGCCAGCAGCCCCACCGGGACAGTAACAATCAAGGCCCAGCATTTT
14,NA,TRBJ1-2,TRBV27,few,CASSIIMGAGGYTF,TGTGCCAGCAGTATTATTATGGGCGCCGGTGGCTACACCTTC
13,NA,TRBJ2-2,TRBV25-1,NA,CASRQENTGELFF,TGTGCCAGCAGACAGGAGAACACCGGGGAGCTGTTTTTT
15,NA,TRBJ2-2,TRBV10-3,NA,CAINPQAGYTGELFF,TGTGCCATCAACCCCCAGGCAGGCTACACCGGGGAGCTGTTTTTT
15,NA,TRBJ1-2,TRBV6-1,NA,CASSEAGVAAYGYTF,TGTGCCAGCAGTGAAGCGGGTGTGGCGGCCTATGGCTACACCTTC
16,TRBD2,TRBJ2-1,TRBV10-3,once,CAISEGDGRAMDEQFF,TGTGCCATCAGTGAGGGGGACGGGAGGGCTATGGATGAGCAGTTCTTC
16,TRBD1,TRBJ1-2,TRBV5-4,NA,CASSWSGTGANYGYTF,TGTGCCAGCAGCTGGTCCGGGACAGGGGCTAACTATGGCTACACCTTC
15,TRBD1,TRBJ1-1,TRBV9,few,CASSAKIGTVTEAFF,TGTGCCAGCAGCGCGAAAATAGGGACAGTCACTGAAGCTTTCTTT
13,TRBD1,TRBJ2-2,TRBV2,NA,CASIRDRTGELFF,TGTGCCAGCATCCGGGACAGAACCGGGGAGCTGTTTTTT
15,TRBD2,TRBJ2-5,TRBV7-7,NA,CASSPGLAGQETQYF,TGTGCTAGCAGCCCGGGACTAGCGGGCCAAGAGACCCAGTACTTC
16,NA,TRBJ2-1,TRBV9,NA,CASSVAGPNYPGEQFF,TGTGCCAGCAGCGTAGCAGGGCCGAACTACCCTGGTGAGCAGTTCTTC
20,NA,TRBJ1-4,TRBV21-1,once,CASSKGSRDRGRRANEKLFF,TGTGCCAGCAGCAAAGGTTCCCGGGACAGGGGGCGCAGGGCTAATGAAAAACTGTTTTTT
14,TRBD1,TRBJ1-1,TRBV7-9,NA,CASSAQGGGTEAFF,TGTGCCAGCAGCGCGCAGGGGGGTGGCACTGAAGCTTTCTTT
14,NA,TRBJ2-6,TRBV27,few,CVPSVPSGANVLTF,TGTGTCCCCAGCGTGCCCTCTGGGGCCAACGTCCTGACTTTC
16,NA,TRBJ2-1,TRBV6-6,NA,CASTTPGHATVDEQFF,TGTGCCTCTACGACTCCCGGCCACGCGACGGTGGATGAGCAGTTCTTC
15,TRBD1,TRBJ1-4,TRBV28,NA,CASSNLGQGWEKLFF,TGTGCCAGCAGTAACCTCGGACAGGGCTGGGAAAAACTGTTTTTT
12,TRBD2,TRBJ2-7,TRBV11-1,NA,CASSQTSGEQYF,TGTGCCAGCAGCCAGACTAGCGGCGAGCAGTACTTC
16,NA,TRBJ1-2,TRBV27,NA,CASSLSFQGGGYGYTF,TGTGCCAGCAGTTTATCGTTTCAGGGCGGTGGCTATGGCTACACCTTC
12,NA,TRBJ2-3,TRBV5-1,NA,CASSSSTDTQYF,TGCGCCAGCAGCTCGAGCACAGATACGCAGTATTTT
15,NA,TRBJ2-6,TRBV28,NA,CASSLRGSGANVLTF,TGTGCCAGCAGTTTGAGGGGGAGTGGGGCCAACGTCCTGACTTTC
15,TRBD1,TRBJ2-7,TRBV6-5,NA,CASSLDRGRNYEQYF,TGTGCCAGCAGCCTCGACAGGGGGCGTAACTACGAGCAGTACTTC
15,TRBD1,TRBJ1-2,TRBV15,NA,CATSRRTGGNYGYTF,TGTGCCACCAGCAGACGGACAGGGGGCAACTATGGCTACACCTTC
13,NA,TRBJ1-2,TRBV19,once,CASSISGGYGYTF,TGTGCCAGTAGTATATCCGGAGGCTATGGCTACACCTTC
14,NA,TRBJ2-2,TRBV28,NA,CASRRAGLTGELFF,TGTGCCAGCCGGAGGGCAGGTCTCACCGGGGAGCTGTTTTTT
16,TRBD1,TRBJ2-2,TRBV7-9,NA,CASTIPGDRRTGELFF,TGTGCCAGCACCATCCCCGGGGACAGGCGAACCGGGGAGCTGTTTTTT
16,TRBD2,TRBJ2-7,TRBV5-1,once,CASSLGLAGGFDEQYF,TGCGCCAGCAGCTTGGGACTAGCGGGAGGGTTTGACGAGCAGTACTTC
14,TRBD1,TRBJ2-5,TRBV5-1,NA,CASSTGQGREAQYF,TGCGCCAGCAGCACCGGACAGGGAAGAGAGGCCCAGTACTTC
13,NA,TRBJ2-1,TRBV30,NA,CAWSVQVYDEQFF,TGTGCCTGGAGTGTACAAGTTTACGATGAGCAGTTCTTC
16,TRBD1,TRBJ1-3,TRBV2,NA,CASSPRGQLSGNTIYF,TGTGCCAGCAGTCCTAGGGGACAGCTCTCTGGAAACACCATATATTTT
14,NA,TRBJ1-2,TRBV5-1,NA,CASSPRQLGYGYTF,TGCGCCAGCAGCCCAAGACAGCTTGGCTATGGCTACACCTTC
14,NA,TRBJ2-7,TRBV6-6,NA,CASSYSKGAWEQYF,TGTGCCAGCAGTTACTCGAAAGGAGCGTGGGAGCAGTACTTC
15,NA,TRBJ1-1,TRBV6-5,NA,CASSFNPRMDTEAFF,TGTGCCAGCAGTTTCAACCCCAGGATGGACACTGAAGCTTTCTTT
19,TRBD2,TRBJ2-2,TRBV19,NA,CASSSYSGFAGANTGELFF,TGTGCCAGTAGTTCATATTCTGGTTTTGCGGGGGCGAACACCGGGGAGCTGTTTTTT
15,NA,TRBJ2-1,TRBV19,NA,CASSMKTGAFNEQFF,TGTGCCAGTAGTATGAAGACAGGCGCCTTCAATGAGCAGTTCTTC
14,NA,TRBJ2-5,TRBV19,once,CASRNRGGAETQYF,TGTGCCAGTAGGAACAGGGGAGGTGCAGAGACCCAGTACTTC
13,NA,TRBJ2-7,TRBV6-5,NA,CASSLGSSYEQYF,TGTGCCAGCAGTTTAGGGAGCTCCTACGAGCAGTACTTC
16,TRBD2,TRBJ2-1,TRBV7-3,NA,CASSTTSGRARNEQFF,TGTGCCAGCAGCACGACTAGCGGGAGGGCCAGAAATGAGCAGTTCTTC
14,NA,TRBJ2-4,TRBV5-1,once,CASSFEGIKNIQYF,TGCGCCAGCAGCTTCGAGGGCATCAAAAACATTCAGTACTTC
13,NA,TRBJ2-7,TRBV5-1,few,CASSFLLGYEQYF,TGCGCCAGCAGCTTCCTCCTAGGATACGAGCAGTACTTC
18,TRBD2,TRBJ2-3,TRBV5-1,NA,CASSWSGSLGRGTDTQYF,TGCGCCAGCAGCTGGAGCGGGAGTTTAGGTAGGGGCACAGATACGCAGTATTTT
19,TRBD2,TRBJ2-1,TRBV27,NA,CASSHYGGVGGSVYNEQFF,TGTGCCAGCAGTCATTATGGGGGGGTTGGCGGGAGTGTCTACAATGAGCAGTTCTTC
14,TRBD2,TRBJ2-7,TRBV5-1,NA,CASRRTSENYEQYF,TGCGCCAGCAGACGGACTAGCGAGAACTACGAGCAGTACTTC
15,NA,TRBJ2-3,TRBV6-1,once,CASSEAVASTDTQYF,TGTGCCAGCAGTGAAGCGGTAGCTAGCACAGATACGCAGTATTTT
15,NA,TRBJ1-4,TRBV29-1,NA,CSVARQTSTNEKLFF,TGCAGCGTTGCCCGACAGACTAGTACTAATGAAAAACTGTTTTTT
15,NA,TRBJ1-1,TRBV10-3,NA,CAISESQQANTEAFF,TGTGCCATCAGTGAGTCGCAACAGGCTAACACTGAAGCTTTCTTT
15,TRBD1,TRBJ1-1,TRBV5-4,NA,CASSTAGQMNTEAFF,TGTGCCAGCAGCACCGCGGGACAGATGAACACTGAAGCTTTCTTT
15,TRBD1,TRBJ2-7,TRBV29-1,once,CSVEGKQGADYEQYF,TGCAGCGTTGAAGGTAAACAGGGGGCAGACTACGAGCAGTACTTC
14,NA,TRBJ2-6,TRBV7-8,NA,CASSLRSGANVLTF,TGTGCCAGCAGCCTCCGCTCTGGGGCCAACGTCCTGACTTTC
15,TRBD1,TRBJ2-5,TRBV7-9,NA,CASSSQTGSRETQYF,TGTGCCAGCAGCTCCCAGACAGGGTCTCGGGAGACCCAGTACTTC
13,NA,TRBJ2-1,TRBV28,once,CASRPTSLDEQFF,TGTGCCAGCAGGCCGACTAGTCTAGATGAGCAGTTCTTC
16,NA,TRBJ2-1,TRBV9,few,CASSPPGQVNYNEQFF,TGTGCCAGCAGCCCCCCTGGGCAGGTCAACTACAATGAGCAGTTCTTC
12,NA,TRBJ1-2,TRBV25-1,once,CASSETIDGYTF,TGTGCCAGCAGTGAAACCATAGATGGCTACACCTTC